This T cell receptor (beta chain) stems from a study of metastatic and nonmetastatic thyroid tumors. Study-level background: Blood and tumor or nodule tissue repertoires from malignant and benign thyroid patients were compared.

Study-level points and caveats: The reported finding was significantly higher TCR beta diversity in malignant thyroid tumors relative to benign nodules, in blood and tumor.

With MiXCR, TCRdb reprocessed the PCR reads. Of 20,000 to 25,000 clones detected, around 21% appear once; the ten largest clones hold approximately 30%. With respect to this clone: What it recognizes is unknown.

All patients were untreated before thyroid surgery. CDR1 and CDR2 (germline): MDHEN, SYDVKM. This CDR3 has 13 residues. Trimming pared 6 bases from V and 2 bases from J, leaving 10 bases between. This chain uses TRBV28 with TRBJ1-1, with no clear D. The clonotype was recovered from a female donor with papillary thyroid cancer or a benign thyroid nodule (not recorded which). Some clones in this sample may be carry-over from other donors' samples. Sequencing was performed on blood. CDR3 nucleotide sequence: TGTGCCAGCAGCTCTATGCCAAACACTGAAGCTTTCTTT. The encoded protein is CASSSMPNTEAFF.